This entry concerns a single T cell receptor beta chain. These data belong to a study of response to subunit inactivated influenza vaccine. The CDR3 is made up of 13 amino acids. Germline CDR1 and CDR2: SNHLY and FYNNEI. V lost 5 bases and J lost 2, with 8 bases in between. One entry per CDR3 protein, called by TCRdb with MiXCR from the RT-PCR reads. Altogether about 300,000 distinct CDR3 sequences are present, about a fifth being singletons, with the ten largest covering roughly 10%. The sequenced sample was PBMCs from blood, obtained less than 22 months after vaccination. This receptor was obtained from a man aged 45 to 70 who received an inactivated influenza vaccine. This sequence joins TRBV2 and TRBJ2-3, with no clear D. The CDR3 loop reads CASSRVITDTQYF. CDR3 coding DNA: TGTGCCAGCAGTCGGGTCATCACAGATACGCAGTATTTT.